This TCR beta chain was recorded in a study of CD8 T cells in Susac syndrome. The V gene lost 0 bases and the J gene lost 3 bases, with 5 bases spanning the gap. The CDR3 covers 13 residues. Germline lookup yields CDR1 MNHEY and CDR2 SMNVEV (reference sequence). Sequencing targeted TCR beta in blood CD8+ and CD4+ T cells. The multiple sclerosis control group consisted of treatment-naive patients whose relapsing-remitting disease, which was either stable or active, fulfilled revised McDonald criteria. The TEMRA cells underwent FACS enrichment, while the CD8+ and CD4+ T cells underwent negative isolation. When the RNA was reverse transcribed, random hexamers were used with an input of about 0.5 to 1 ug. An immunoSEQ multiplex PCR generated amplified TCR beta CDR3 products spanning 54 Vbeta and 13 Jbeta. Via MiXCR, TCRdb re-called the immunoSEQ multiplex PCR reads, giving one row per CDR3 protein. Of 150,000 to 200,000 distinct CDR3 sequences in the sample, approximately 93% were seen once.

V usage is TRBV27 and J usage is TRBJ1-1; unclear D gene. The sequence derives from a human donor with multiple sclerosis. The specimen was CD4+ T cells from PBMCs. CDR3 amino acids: CASSLSWDTEAFF. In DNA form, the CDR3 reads TGTGCCAGCAGTTTATCGTGGGACACTGAAGCTTTCTTT.